This T cell receptor (beta chain) comes out of a study of T cells in Graves' hyperthyroidism and ophthalmopathy. Whole-study findings and limits: Onset of ophthalmopathy came a median about 6.5 months after the model predicted it.

Thyroid ultrasound, orbital computed tomography, clinical symptoms, and serum thyroxine and TRAb underpinned diagnoses. Roughly 9.1 ml of fresh peripheral blood supplied the PBMCs. As to this clonotype: Its target is unknown.

RNA transcripts served as the template for amplifying TCR beta CDR3 regions. The primer set for the first-round RT-PCR of the TCR CDR3 was HTBI. In TCRdb, the multiplex PCR reads were re-called with MiXCR into one record per CDR3 protein. Altogether a few hundred thousand distinct CDR3 sequences are present, under 20% being singletons, with the ten largest covering 40%. Germline assignment: CDR1 SGDLS and CDR2 YYNGEE. The V gene end was trimmed by 3 bases and the J gene end by 4 bases; junction bases not matched to a gene: 7. The CDR3 is 15 amino acids. The chain uses TRBV9 and TRBJ1-2; the match to TRBD1 covers 9 bases. The specimen sequenced was blood. The origin of this receptor is a man aged 18 to 29 with Graves' ophthalmopathy. In DNA, the CDR3 is TGTGCCAGCAGCGGACAGGGGGGGGGCGGCTATGGCTACACCTTC. This translates into CASSGQGGGGYGYTF. Looking up the rest from reference TRBV9 and TRBJ1-2 gives the full variable domain: DSGVTQTPKHLITATGQRVTLRCSPRSGDLSVYWYQQSLDQGLQFLIQYYNGEERAKGNILERFSAQQFPDLHSELNLSSLELGDSALYFCASSGQGGGGYGYTFGSGTRLTVV.